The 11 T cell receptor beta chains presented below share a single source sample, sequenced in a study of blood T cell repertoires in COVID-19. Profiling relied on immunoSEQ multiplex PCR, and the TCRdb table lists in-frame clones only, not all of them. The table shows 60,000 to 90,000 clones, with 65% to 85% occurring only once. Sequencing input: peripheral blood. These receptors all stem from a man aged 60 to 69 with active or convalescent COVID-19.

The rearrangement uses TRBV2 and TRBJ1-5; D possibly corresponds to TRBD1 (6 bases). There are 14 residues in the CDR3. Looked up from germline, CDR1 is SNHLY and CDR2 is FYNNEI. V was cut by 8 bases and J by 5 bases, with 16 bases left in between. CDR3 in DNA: TGTGCCAGCCAGGACAGTTTTTCGCATCAGCCCCAGCATTTT. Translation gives CASQDSFSHQPQHF.

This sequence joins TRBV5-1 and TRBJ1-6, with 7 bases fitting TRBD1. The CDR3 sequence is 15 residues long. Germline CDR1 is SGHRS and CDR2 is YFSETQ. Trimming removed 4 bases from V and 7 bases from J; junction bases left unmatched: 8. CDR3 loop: CASSPTGTENSPLHF. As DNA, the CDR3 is TGCGCCAGCAGCCCCACCGGGACAGAGAATTCACCCCTCCACTTT.

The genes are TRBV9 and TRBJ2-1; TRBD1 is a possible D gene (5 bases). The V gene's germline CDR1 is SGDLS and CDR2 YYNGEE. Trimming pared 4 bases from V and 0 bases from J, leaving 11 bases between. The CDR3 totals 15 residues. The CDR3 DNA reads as TGTGCCAGCAGCCCACAGGTATTCTCCTACAATGAGCAGTTCTTC. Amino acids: CASSPQVFSYNEQFF.

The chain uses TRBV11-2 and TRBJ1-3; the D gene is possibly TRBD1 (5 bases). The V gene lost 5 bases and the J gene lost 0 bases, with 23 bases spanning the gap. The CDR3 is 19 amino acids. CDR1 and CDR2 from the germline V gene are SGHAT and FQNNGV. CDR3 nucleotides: TGTGCCAGCAGCGGAGGGCAGGGCTACGGCACTGACTCTGGAAACACCATATATTTT. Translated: CASSGGQGYGTDSGNTIYF.

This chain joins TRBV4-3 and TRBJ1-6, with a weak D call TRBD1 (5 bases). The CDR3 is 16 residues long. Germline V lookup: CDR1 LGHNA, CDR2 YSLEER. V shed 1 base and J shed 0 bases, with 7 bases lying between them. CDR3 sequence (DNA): TGCGCCAGCAGCCAAGGAAGGGGCTCCTATAATTCACCCCTCCACTTT. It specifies CASSQGRGSYNSPLHF.

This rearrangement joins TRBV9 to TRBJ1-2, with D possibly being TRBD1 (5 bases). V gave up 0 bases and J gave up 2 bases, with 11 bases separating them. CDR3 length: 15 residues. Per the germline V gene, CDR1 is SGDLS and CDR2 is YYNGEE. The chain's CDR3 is CASSVGLGQNYGYTF. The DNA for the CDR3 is TGTGCCAGCAGCGTAGGACTGGGGCAGAACTATGGCTACACCTTC.

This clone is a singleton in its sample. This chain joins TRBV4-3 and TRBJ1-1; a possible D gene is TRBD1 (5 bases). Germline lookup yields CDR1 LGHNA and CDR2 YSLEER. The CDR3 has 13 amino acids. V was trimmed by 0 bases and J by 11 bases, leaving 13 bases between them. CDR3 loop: CASSQDRGGQAFF. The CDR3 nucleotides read TGCGCCAGCAGCCAAGATCGGGGGGGTCAGGCTTTCTTT.

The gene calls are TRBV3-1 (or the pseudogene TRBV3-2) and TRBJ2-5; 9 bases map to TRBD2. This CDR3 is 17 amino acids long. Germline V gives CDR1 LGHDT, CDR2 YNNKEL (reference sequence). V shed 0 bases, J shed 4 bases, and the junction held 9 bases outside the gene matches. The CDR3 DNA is TGTGCCAGCAGCCAAGACTCGGTTCTAGCGGGGCGAGAGACCCAGTACTTC. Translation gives CASSQDSVLAGRETQYF.

The CDR3 region is CASSPPGLAGIETQYF. CDR3 DNA sequence: TGCGCCAGCAGCCCACCGGGACTAGCGGGGATAGAGACCCAGTACTTC. V usage is TRBV4-1 and J usage is TRBJ2-5, with 13 bases that match TRBD2. There are 16 residues in the CDR3. After removal of 4 bases from V and 4 bases from J, the junction contained 6 bases not matched to a gene. CDR1 is MGHRA, CDR2 YSYEKL, per germline.

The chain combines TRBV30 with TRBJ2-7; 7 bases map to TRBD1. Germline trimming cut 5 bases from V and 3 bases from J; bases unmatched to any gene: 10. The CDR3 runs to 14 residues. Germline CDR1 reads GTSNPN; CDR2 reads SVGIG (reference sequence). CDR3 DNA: TGTGCCTGGGCACGAGGGGGCATGGTCTACGAGCAGTACTTC. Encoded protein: CAWARGGMVYEQYF. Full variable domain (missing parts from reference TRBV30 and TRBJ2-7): SQTIHQWPATLVQPVGSPLSLECTVEGTSNPNLYWYRQAAGRGLQLLFYSVGIGQISSEVPQNLSASRPQDRQFILSSKKLLLSDSGFYLCAWARGGMVYEQYFGPGTRLTVT.

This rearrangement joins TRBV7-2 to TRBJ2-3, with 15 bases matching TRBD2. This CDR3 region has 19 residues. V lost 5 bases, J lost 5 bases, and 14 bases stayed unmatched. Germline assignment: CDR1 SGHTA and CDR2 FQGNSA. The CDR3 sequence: CASSPRAGGLAGGQDTQYF. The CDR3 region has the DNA TGTGCCAGCAGCCCACGCGCCGGAGGACTAGCGGGGGGGCAAGATACGCAGTATTTT.